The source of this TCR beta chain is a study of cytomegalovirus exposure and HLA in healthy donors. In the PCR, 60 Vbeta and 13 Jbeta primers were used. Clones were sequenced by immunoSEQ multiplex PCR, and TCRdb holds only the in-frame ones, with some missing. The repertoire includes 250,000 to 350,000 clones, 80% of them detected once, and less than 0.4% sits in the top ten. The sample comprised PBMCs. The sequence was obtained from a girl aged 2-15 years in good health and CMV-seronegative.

The CDR3 coding sequence is TGTGCCAGCAGCCGGACAGCGGGGTATGGCTACACCTTC. It translates to CASSRTAGYGYTF. The chain couples TRBV6-1 to TRBJ1-2; perhaps TRBD1 as D (6 bases). This CDR3 has 13 amino acids. Trimming shortened V by 6 bases and J by 5 bases, and 13 bases separated the two germline ends. CDR1 and CDR2 from the germline V gene are MNHNS and SASEGT.